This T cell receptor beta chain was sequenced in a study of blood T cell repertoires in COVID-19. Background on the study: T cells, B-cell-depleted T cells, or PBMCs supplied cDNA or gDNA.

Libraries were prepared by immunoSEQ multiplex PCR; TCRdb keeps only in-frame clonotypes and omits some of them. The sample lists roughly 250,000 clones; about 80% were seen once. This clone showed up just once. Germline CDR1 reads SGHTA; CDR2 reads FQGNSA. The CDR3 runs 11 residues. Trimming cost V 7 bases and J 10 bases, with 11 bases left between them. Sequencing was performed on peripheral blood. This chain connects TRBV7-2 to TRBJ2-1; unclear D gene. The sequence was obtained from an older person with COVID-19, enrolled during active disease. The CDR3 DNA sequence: TGTGCCAGCACCCGTAAAGCGGAGCAGTTCTTC. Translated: CASTRKAEQFF.